The clone carrying this TCR beta chain was detected only once. V lost 9 bases to trimming and J lost 2 bases; unmatched junction nucleotides: 12. This CDR3 contains 18 residues. From germline, CDR1 is LGHNT and CDR2 FRNRAP. The sample belongs to a study of blood T cell repertoires in COVID-19. As for the study in general: Whether acute or convalescent, the COVID-19 samples came from the United States, Italy and Spain.

Only in-frame clones appear in the TCRdb table, and some are missing; sequencing was by immunoSEQ multiplex PCR. Altogether about 370,000 clones are present, about 89% being singletons, with the ten largest covering around 3%. Patients at the Seattle site were enrolled during active infection and followed longitudinally. Sequencing input: peripheral blood. This TCR was sampled from a woman in her twenties or thirties with COVID-19, enrolled during active disease. The chain couples TRBV12-5 to TRBJ2-5; 16 nucleotides agree with TRBD2. CDR3 protein: CARTNQGLAGGKQETQYF. CDR3 DNA sequence: TGTGCTAGAACAAACCAGGGACTAGCGGGGGGGAAACAAGAGACCCAGTACTTC.